Following are 32 T cell receptor beta chains from one sample sequenced in a study of tumor-infiltrating lymphocytes in localized non-small cell lung cancer. The assay was immunoSEQ multiplex PCR, and TCRdb's table has in-frame clones only and misses some. The table lists about 21,000 clones, approximately 80% of them singletons, with 3.4% in the top ten. The sample taken for sequencing was lung tumor tissue. The receptors shown here come from a human donor with non-small cell lung cancer.

V gene TRBV5-4 combines with J gene TRBJ2-2; maybe TRBD2 (6 bases). The V and J ends lost 4 bases and 6 bases respectively, with 22 bases between them. Per the germline V gene, CDR1 is SGHNT and CDR2 is YYREEE (reference sequence). This CDR3 spans 17 amino acids. The CDR3 DNA sequence: TGTGCCAGCAGCATTGGTTTTATTGCGGGAAGTCCCGGGGAGCTGTTTTTT. This sequence encodes CASSIGFIAGSPGELFF.

The rearrangement uses TRBV19 and TRBJ1-1, with D possibly matching TRBD1 (5 bases). V was trimmed by 4 bases and J by 4 bases, leaving 13 bases between them. The CDR3 runs to 14 residues. CDR1 and CDR2 from the germline V gene are LNHDA and SQIVND (reference sequence). CDR3 sequence reads: CASSTQGGVTEAFF. Here the CDR3 DNA reads TGTGCCAGTAGTACTCAGGGAGGTGTCACTGAAGCTTTCTTT.

This chain uses TRBV30 with TRBJ2-1; D gene ambiguous. The length of the CDR3 is 11 residues. V was shortened by 3 bases and J by 8 bases, with 8 bases between the two germline ends. CDR1 and CDR2 from the germline V gene are GTSNPN and SVGIG (reference sequence). The CDR3 DNA reads TGTGCCTGGAGAGGTGAGCATGAGCAGTTCTTC. Residues: CAWRGEHEQFF.

The chain couples TRBV7-2 to TRBJ2-5; D uncertain. Trimming stripped 5 bases from V and 4 bases from J, with 8 bases between. The CDR3 contains 12 residues. Germline assignment: CDR1 SGHTA and CDR2 FQGNSA. In DNA, the CDR3 is TGTGCCAGCAGCAGGATTGGAGAGACCCAGTACTTC. Residues: CASSRIGETQYF.

The J gene is TRBJ2-1, the V gene TRBV7-9, with unresolved D. The CDR3 consists of 14 residues. The germline CDR1 and CDR2 sequences are SEHNR and FQNEAQ (reference sequence). The V gene lost 2 bases and the J gene lost 8 bases, with 13 bases spanning the gap. The CDR3 sequence: CASSLNLGGDEQFF. In DNA form, the CDR3 reads TGTGCCAGCAGCTTAAATTTGGGCGGAGATGAGCAGTTCTTC.

The CDR3 here is CASSIRGADYNEQFF. The DNA for the CDR3 is TGTGCCAGCAGCATAAGAGGGGCTGACTACAATGAGCAGTTCTTC. V usage is TRBV11-2 and J usage is TRBJ2-1; either TRBD1 or TRBD2 may fit D (5 bases each). CDR3 length: 15 amino acids. V lost 5 bases to trimming and J lost 3 bases, with 14 bases between them. Looked up from germline, CDR1 is SGHAT and CDR2 is FQNNGV.

The chain couples TRBV7-2 to TRBJ1-5; D not resolved. CDR3 size: 14 residues. Per the germline V gene, CDR1 is SGHTA and CDR2 is FQGNSA. The V end was cut by 1 base, the J end by 1 base, with 5 bases between. The CDR3 protein is CASSLGPSNQPQHF. The DNA of the CDR3 is TGTGCCAGCAGCTTAGGGCCAAGCAATCAGCCCCAGCATTTT.

This clone was observed a handful of times. The V and J genes are TRBV9 and TRBJ2-1; 12 bases agree with TRBD2. The CDR3 contains 17 residues. The germline gives CDR1 SGDLS, CDR2 YYNGEE. Unmatched junction bases numbered 3, after V lost 2 bases and J lost 0 bases. The CDR3 region has the DNA TGTGCCAGCAGCGTCCGGGGACTAGCGGGCTCCTACAATGAGCAGTTCTTC. Translated, it gives CASSVRGLAGSYNEQFF.

The chain recombines TRBV30 with TRBJ1-5; TRBD1 might be the D (6 bases). Trimming left V 1 base short and J 4 bases short, with 17 bases between. The V gene's germline CDR1 is GTSNPN and CDR2 SVGIG (reference sequence). This CDR3 spans 16 amino acids. Here the CDR3 DNA reads TGTGCCTGGAGTGCCCTAGGGACACCCAAGAATCAGCCCCAGCATTTT. This sequence encodes CAWSALGTPKNQPQHF.

The chain recombines TRBV18 with TRBJ2-5; D is ambiguous. The CDR3 has 12 residues. Germline CDR1 KGHSH, CDR2 LQKENI. V shed 5 bases and J shed 2 bases, with 6 bases lying between them. CDR3 in DNA: TGTGCCAGCTCAACAAATCAAGAGACCCAGTACTTC. Protein sequence: CASSTNQETQYF.

This clone appeared a few times. V gene TRBV11-3 combines with J gene TRBJ2-2, with 9 positions matching TRBD2. The CDR3 runs 15 residues. With 5 bases clipped from V and 7 bases from J, the junction kept 8 bases outside the gene matches. CDR1 and CDR2 (germline): SGHNT, YENEEA. The CDR3 nucleotides read TGTGCCAGCAGCCCGCGGGAGGGCCGGGACGGGGAGCTGTTTTTT. As protein: CASSPREGRDGELFF.

The chain is built from TRBV7-2 and TRBJ2-2; 9 bases are shared with TRBD2. The CDR3 consists of 17 residues. V gave up 1 base and J gave up 0 bases; unmatched junction bases: 3. Germline CDR1 is SGHTA and CDR2 is FQGNSA. The CDR3 loop is CASSLVASGTNTGELFF. The CDR3 DNA is TGTGCCAGCAGCTTAGTGGCTAGCGGGACGAACACCGGGGAGCTGTTTTTT.

The CDR3 loop reads CASSLATDTDTQYF. The CDR3 DNA sequence: TGCGCCAGCAGCTTGGCCACTGACACAGATACGCAGTATTTT. This chain links TRBV5-1 with TRBJ2-3; D not certain. V was pared by 0 bases and J by 2 bases, with 7 bases between. Germline V gives CDR1 SGHRS, CDR2 YFSETQ. This CDR3 has 14 residues. Supplemented by reference TRBV5-1 and TRBJ2-3, the full variable domain reads KAGVTQTPRYLIKTRGQQVTLSCSPISGHRSVSWYQQTPGQGLQFLFEYFSETQRNKGNFPGRFSGRQFSNSRSEMNVSTLELGDSALYLCASSLATDTDTQYFGPGTRLTVL.

The chain uses TRBV11-2 and TRBJ2-1, with D maybe TRBD2 (6 bases). In germline, CDR1 is SGHAT, CDR2 FQNNGV. Trimming shortened V by 3 bases and J by 5 bases, and 14 bases separated the two germline ends. The CDR3 is 15 amino acids. The DNA for the CDR3 is TGTGCCAGCAGCTTCGGGGCTAGCGACCACAATGAGCAGTTCTTC. Translating it yields CASSFGASDHNEQFF.

This clone was detected once. The chain employs TRBV7-2 and TRBJ2-1, with D unclear. Trimming took off 1 base at V and 4 bases at J, with 8 bases between the two ends. The CDR3 is 14 amino acids. Germline CDR1 reads SGHTA; CDR2 reads FQGNSA. CDR3 amino acids: CASSLVARYNEQFF. The CDR3 DNA follows: TGTGCCAGCAGCTTAGTAGCTAGATACAATGAGCAGTTCTTC.

The gene calls are TRBV28 and TRBJ2-7; D unclear. The germline V gene has CDR1 MDHEN and CDR2 SYDVKM. CDR3 size: 12 residues. V gave up 7 bases and J gave up 3 bases, with 10 bases separating them. The DNA of the CDR3 is TGTGCCAGCAACAGCAGGTTCTACGAGCAGTACTTC. Translating gives CASNSRFYEQYF.

This chain joins TRBV7-9 and TRBJ2-6, with unresolved D. The germline CDR1 and CDR2 sequences are SEHNR and FQNEAQ (reference sequence). The CDR3 is 14 amino acids. V was pared by 2 bases and J by 3 bases, with 5 bases between. The CDR3 nucleotides are TGTGCCAGCAGCTTATTAGATGGGGCCAACGTCCTGACTTTC. Its translation: CASSLLDGANVLTF.

The rearrangement links TRBV7-2 to TRBJ1-5, with 8 bases lining up with TRBD1. The germline CDR1 and CDR2 sequences are SGHTA and FQGNSA. V was clipped by 3 bases and J by 6 bases; unmatched bases: 4. The CDR3 has 14 amino acids. The CDR3 sequence is CASSFQGAGQPQHF. The CDR3 nucleotides read TGTGCCAGCAGCTTTCAGGGGGCAGGTCAGCCCCAGCATTTT.

The chain links TRBV29-1 to TRBJ2-1; 8 bases agree with TRBD2. Trimming took 4 bases from V and 4 from J; bases not matched to a gene: 12. CDR3 length: 16 amino acids. Germline CDR1 reads SQVTM; CDR2 reads ANQGSEA. Written as DNA, the CDR3 is TGCAGCGTTGTAGCAAGCGGGAGTGGTATGTACAATGAGCAGTTCTTC. Its protein is CSVVASGSGMYNEQFF.

This chain connects TRBV10-1 to TRBJ2-1; possible D gene TRBD2, 6 bases. Trimming took 2 bases from V and 9 from J, leaving 17 bases between them. The CDR3 spans 15 residues. The germline CDR1 and CDR2 sequences are WNHNN and SYGVQD (reference sequence). DNA for the CDR3: TGCGCCAGCAGTGAGGGACTGGGAGGTGAGAGTGAGCAGTTCTTC. Translated, it gives CASSEGLGGESEQFF.

As concerns this clone: The junction differs from germline at one of its ends, possibly a read error. The chain couples TRBV6-5 to TRBJ2-7, with 8 bases identical to TRBD1. This CDR3 region has 15 residues. The V gene's germline CDR1 is MNHEY and CDR2 SVGAGI. Written as DNA, the CDR3 is TGTGCCATCAGTGCCGGACAGGGCCCCACCTACGAGCAGTACTTC. Translating gives CAISAGQGPTYEQYF.

The rearrangement joins TRBV7-8 to TRBJ2-1; 10 nucleotides agree with TRBD2. The germline V gene encodes CDR1 SGHVS and CDR2 FQNEAQ. The V and J ends lost 1 base and 9 bases, in that order; junction bases with no gene match: 3. The CDR3 is made up of 14 amino acids. The CDR3 DNA follows: TGTGCCAGCAGCTTAGTGGCTAGCGGGAGTGAGCAGTTCTTC. Protein product: CASSLVASGSEQFF.

The V call is TRBV2, the J call TRBJ2-5; 13 bases align to TRBD2. The CDR3 has 16 amino acids. CDR1 is SNHLY, CDR2 FYNNEI, per germline. Unmatched junction bases numbered 9, after V lost 6 bases and J lost 5 bases. CDR3 loop: CASRGLAGVGGETQYF. Here the CDR3 DNA reads TGTGCCAGCAGAGGACTAGCGGGAGTCGGGGGGGAGACCCAGTACTTC.

The CDR3 bases are TGTGCCAGCAGCCTCCCTGGGCCAGGGTTTTCAGATACGCAGTATTTT. Protein product: CASSLPGPGFSDTQYF. The genes are TRBV5-5 and TRBJ2-3; perhaps TRBD1 as D (5 bases). Germline V CDR1 and CDR2: SGHKS, YYEKEE (reference sequence). Trimming removed 4 bases at V and 4 bases at J, with 19 bases between. This CDR3 has 16 residues.

The rearrangement uses TRBV4-3 and TRBJ1-2; D ambiguous. V dropped 1 base and J dropped 0 bases, with 9 bases sitting between them. Germline CDR1 is LGHNA and CDR2 is YSLEER. This CDR3 contains 15 residues. CDR3 amino acids: CASSQAQPANYGYTF. The CDR3 DNA sequence: TGCGCCAGCAGCCAAGCGCAGCCCGCTAACTATGGCTACACCTTC.

The V call is TRBV18, the J call TRBJ1-5, with 7 nucleotides matching TRBD1. CDR1 and CDR2 (germline): KGHSH, LQKENI. The CDR3 runs 18 residues. Trimming cost V 4 bases and J 0 bases; bases outside gene matches: 12. This CDR3 reads CASSQYSGQANSNQPQHF. Here the CDR3 DNA reads TGTGCCAGCTCACAGTACTCAGGACAGGCCAATAGCAATCAGCCCCAGCATTTT.

The V call is TRBV15, the J call TRBJ2-1; the D is unclear. The length of the CDR3 is 13 residues. Trimming pared 0 bases from V and 8 bases from J, leaving 8 bases between. Looked up from germline, CDR1 is LNHNV and CDR2 is YYDKDF (reference sequence). This CDR3 is CATSRDTQYEQFF. The CDR3 DNA reads TGTGCCACCAGCAGAGATACACAGTATGAGCAGTTCTTC.

Only one count was recorded for this clone. The chain is built from TRBV9 and TRBJ1-2; perhaps TRBD1 as D (5 bases). This CDR3 spans 14 amino acids. The V gene lost 0 bases and the J gene lost 0 bases, with 6 bases spanning the gap. Germline V gene lookup returns CDR1 SGDLS and CDR2 YYNGEE. CDR3 residues: CASSVAGSNYGYTF. The CDR3 nucleotides read TGTGCCAGCAGCGTAGCAGGGTCTAACTATGGCTACACCTTC.

The sample holds one count of this clone. The V gene is TRBV28, the J gene TRBJ2-7, with 7 bases aligning to TRBD2. Losses at the gene ends were 6 bases for V and 10 bases for J; bases not matched to a gene: 18. The CDR3 runs to 15 residues. Germline V gene data show CDR1 as MDHEN and CDR2 as SYDVKM. Written as DNA, the CDR3 is TGTGCCAGCAGCCCCTCTGGGGGAGGGCCGCCTGAACAGTACTTC. Translation: CASSPSGGGPPEQYF.

The V and J genes are TRBV19 and TRBJ1-2; 8 bases map to TRBD1. Trimming removed 3 bases from V and 8 bases from J; junction bases left unmatched: 5. The CDR3 is 13 residues long. CDR1 is LNHDA and CDR2 is SQIVND in the germline V gene (reference sequence). CDR3 coding DNA: TGTGCCAGTAGTATCGGACAGGGTTGGGGCTACACCTTC. Its translation is CASSIGQGWGYTF.

This clone was seen only a few times. The chain combines TRBV5-6 with TRBJ1-2; TRBD1 agrees at 7 bases. V shed 5 bases, J shed 2 bases, and the junction held 6 bases outside the gene matches. Germline V gene lookup returns CDR1 SGHDT and CDR2 YYEEEE. The CDR3 extends over 14 amino acids. For the CDR3, the DNA is TGTGCCAGCAGTTCGACAGGGCGCAACTATGGCTACACCTTC. Residues: CASSSTGRNYGYTF.

In its sample, this clone was seen a few times. This chain joins TRBV5-1 and TRBJ2-7, with D possibly matching TRBD2 (5 bases). V was pared by 4 bases and J by 3 bases, with 17 bases between. The CDR3 is 15 amino acids. Germline V lookup: CDR1 SGHRS, CDR2 YFSETQ. CDR3 amino acids: CASSPDAGSRYEQYF. In nucleotides, the CDR3 is TGCGCCAGCAGCCCGGACGCGGGTAGTCGCTACGAGCAGTACTTC.